This T cell receptor beta chain came from a study of blood T cell repertoires in COVID-19. Across the whole study: The study drew acute and convalescent COVID-19 samples from the United States, Italy and Spain. T cells, B-cell-depleted T cells, or PBMCs supplied cDNA or gDNA.

The germline V gene has CDR1 SGHTA and CDR2 FQGNSA. The ends were cut back, 3 bases at V and 6 bases at J, with 15 bases in the middle. This CDR3 has 15 amino acids. In the original analysis: Amplifying reference gene primers gave estimates of nucleated cell counts. Clones were sequenced by immunoSEQ multiplex PCR, and TCRdb holds only the in-frame ones, with some missing. V and J calls and clone size are as listed in that table; D and trimming were resolved from the DNA. The top ten hold about 4.6% of the sample, which has 270,000 or so clones, 85% to 90% seen once. The sequence was collected from a man in his forties with acute or convalescent COVID-19. The sample consisted of peripheral blood. This chain links TRBV7-2 with TRBJ1-5, with TRBD1 as a possible D gene (6 bases). For the CDR3, the DNA is TGTGCCAGCAGCTTGGGGGCACGTTTGGGTCAGCCCCAGCATTTT. Protein product: CASSLGARLGQPQHF.